This TCR beta chain derives from a study of PD-L1 blockade in urothelial cancer. Profiled with immunoSEQ multiplex PCR; TCRdb holds only in-frame clones, not every one. This table holds about 81,000 clones, roughly nine tenths found once. V lost 6 bases and J lost 2, with 9 bases in between. The CDR3 spans 13 residues. CDR1 and CDR2 (germline): MNHEY, SVGAGI. As for time point: pretreatment peripheral blood. The chain has TRBV6-5 and TRBJ2-3; possibly TRBD2 for D (6 bases). The sample here was PBMCs, taken around atezolizumab (anti-PD-L1) treatment. This sequence was found in a woman of 80 years or more with urothelial cancer. The DNA of the CDR3 is TGTGCCAGCAGCCGGGACTCCACAGATACGCAGTATTTT. Amino acids: CASSRDSTDTQYF.